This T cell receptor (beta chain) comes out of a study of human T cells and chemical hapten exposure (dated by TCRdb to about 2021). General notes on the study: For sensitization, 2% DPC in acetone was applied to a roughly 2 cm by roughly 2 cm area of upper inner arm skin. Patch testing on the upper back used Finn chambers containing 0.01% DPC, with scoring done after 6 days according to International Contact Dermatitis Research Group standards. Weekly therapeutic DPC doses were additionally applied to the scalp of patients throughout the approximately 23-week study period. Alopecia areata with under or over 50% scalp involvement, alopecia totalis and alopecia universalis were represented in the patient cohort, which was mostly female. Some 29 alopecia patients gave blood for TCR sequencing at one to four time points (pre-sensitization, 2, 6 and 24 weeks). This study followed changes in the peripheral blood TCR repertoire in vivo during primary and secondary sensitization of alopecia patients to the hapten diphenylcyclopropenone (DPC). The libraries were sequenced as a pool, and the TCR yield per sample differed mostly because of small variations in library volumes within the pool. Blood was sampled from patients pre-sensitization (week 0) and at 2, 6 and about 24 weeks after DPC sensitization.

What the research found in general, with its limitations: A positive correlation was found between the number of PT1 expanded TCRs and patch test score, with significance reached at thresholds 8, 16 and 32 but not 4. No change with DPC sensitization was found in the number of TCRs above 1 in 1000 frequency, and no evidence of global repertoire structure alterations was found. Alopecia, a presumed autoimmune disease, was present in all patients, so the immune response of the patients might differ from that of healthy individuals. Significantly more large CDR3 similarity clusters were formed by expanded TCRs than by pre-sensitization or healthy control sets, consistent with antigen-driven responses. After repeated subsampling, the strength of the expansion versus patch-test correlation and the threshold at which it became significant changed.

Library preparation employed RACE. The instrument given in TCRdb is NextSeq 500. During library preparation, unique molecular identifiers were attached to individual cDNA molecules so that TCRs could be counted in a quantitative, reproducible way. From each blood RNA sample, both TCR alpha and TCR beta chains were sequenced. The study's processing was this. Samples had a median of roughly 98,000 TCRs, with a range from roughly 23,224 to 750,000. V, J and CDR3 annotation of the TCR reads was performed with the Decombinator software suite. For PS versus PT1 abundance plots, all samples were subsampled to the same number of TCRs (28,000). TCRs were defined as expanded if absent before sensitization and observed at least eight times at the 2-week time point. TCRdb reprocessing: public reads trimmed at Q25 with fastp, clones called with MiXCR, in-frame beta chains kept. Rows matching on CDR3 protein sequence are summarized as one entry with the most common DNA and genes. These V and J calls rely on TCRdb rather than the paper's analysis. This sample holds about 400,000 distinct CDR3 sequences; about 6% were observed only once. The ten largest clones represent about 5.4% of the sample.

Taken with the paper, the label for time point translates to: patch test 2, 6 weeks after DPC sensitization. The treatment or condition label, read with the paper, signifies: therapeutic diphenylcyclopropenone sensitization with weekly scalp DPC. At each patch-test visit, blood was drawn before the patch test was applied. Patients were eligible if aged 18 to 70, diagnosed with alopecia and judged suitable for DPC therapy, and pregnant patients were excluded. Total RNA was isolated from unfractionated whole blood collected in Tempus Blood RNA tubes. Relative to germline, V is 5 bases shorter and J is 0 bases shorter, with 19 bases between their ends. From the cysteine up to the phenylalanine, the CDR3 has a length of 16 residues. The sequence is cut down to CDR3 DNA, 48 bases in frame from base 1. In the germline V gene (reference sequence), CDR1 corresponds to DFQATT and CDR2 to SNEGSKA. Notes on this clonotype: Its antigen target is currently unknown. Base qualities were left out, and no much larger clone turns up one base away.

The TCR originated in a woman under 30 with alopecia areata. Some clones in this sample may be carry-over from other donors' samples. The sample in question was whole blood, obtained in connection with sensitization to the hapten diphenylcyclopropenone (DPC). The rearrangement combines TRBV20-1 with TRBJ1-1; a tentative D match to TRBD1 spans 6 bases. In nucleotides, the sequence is TGCAGTGCTTCCACAGGGAGAGGCGGAATGAACACTGAAGCTTTCTTT. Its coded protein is CSASTGRGGMNTEAFF.